Sequencing of this TCR beta chain was carried out in a study of post-analysis software for immune sequencing data. TCR beta cDNA libraries had unique molecular identifiers. MiXCR, applied by TCRdb to the PCR reads, yields one record per CDR3 protein. The sample holds about 170,000 distinct CDR3 sequences, approximately 31% seen once. The study's findings and limits: Included in a set of about five TRBV segments more frequent in patients than controls were TRBV5-6, TRBV5-1 and TRBV20-1.

This CDR3 is built from 12 residues. Trimming took off 3 bases at V and 5 bases at J, with 8 bases between the two ends. As for this clonotype: Its specificity is not known.

J is TRBJ2-7 and V is TRBV12-3 or TRBV12-4, with D hard to call. This receptor was taken from a girl between 5 and 17 years old with multiple sclerosis. Sequenced input: blood. CDR3 sequence: CASSFTADEQYF. In nucleotides, the CDR3 is TGTGCCAGCAGTTTTACGGCAGACGAGCAGTACTTC.